The present entry profiles one TCR beta chain with its context. Its cognate antigen is unknown. This entry belongs to a study of blood T cells in healthy people across ages. Across the whole study: Template switching captured about one barcoded beta molecule per two T cells.

CDR1 and CDR2 from the germline V gene are MNHEY and SMNVEV (reference sequence). V lost 3 bases, J lost 3 bases, and 18 bases lay in between. This CDR3 region has 16 residues. It was with a sample-barcoded 5' primer and a J-beta primer mix that a second PCR of roughly 7 to 12 cycles was run. A single record per CDR3 protein comes from TCRdb applying MiXCR to the 5' RACE reads. In the table there are some 930,000 distinct CDR3 sequences, about 29% of which are singletons. Findings and caveats of the study: Possibly confounding the expanded clonotype changes was the fact that donor CMV status was unknown.

The same data also went into a second study, on T cells of mothers and their children.

This clonotype originated in a woman in her 40s in good health. The sample was blood. The rearrangement uses TRBV27 and TRBJ2-7; D uncertain. CDR3 sequence reads: CASSFSPLSRNYEQYF. CDR3 sequence (DNA): TGTGCCAGCAGTTTTTCACCCCTCTCCCGGAACTACGAGCAGTACTTC.